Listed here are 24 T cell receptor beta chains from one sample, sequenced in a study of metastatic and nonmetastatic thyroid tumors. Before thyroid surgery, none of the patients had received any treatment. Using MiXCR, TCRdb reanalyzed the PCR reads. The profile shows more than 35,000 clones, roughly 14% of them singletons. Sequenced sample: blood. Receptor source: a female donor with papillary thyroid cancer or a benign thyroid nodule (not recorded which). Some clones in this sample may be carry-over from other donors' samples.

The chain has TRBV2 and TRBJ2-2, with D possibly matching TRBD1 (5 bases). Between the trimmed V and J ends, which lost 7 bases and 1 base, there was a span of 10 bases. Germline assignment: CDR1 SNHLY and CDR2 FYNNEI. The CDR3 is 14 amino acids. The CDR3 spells CASKEQENTGELFF. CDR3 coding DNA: TGTGCCAGCAAAGAACAGGAGAACACCGGGGAGCTGTTTTTT.

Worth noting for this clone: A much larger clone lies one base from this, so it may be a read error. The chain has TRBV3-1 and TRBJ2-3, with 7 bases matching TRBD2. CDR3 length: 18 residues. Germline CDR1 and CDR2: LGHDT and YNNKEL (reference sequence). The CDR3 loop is CAGSQDLLAGRGTDTQYF. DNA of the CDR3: TGTGCCGGCAGCCAAGACCTCTTGGCGGGGAGGGGCACAGATACGCAGTATTTT.

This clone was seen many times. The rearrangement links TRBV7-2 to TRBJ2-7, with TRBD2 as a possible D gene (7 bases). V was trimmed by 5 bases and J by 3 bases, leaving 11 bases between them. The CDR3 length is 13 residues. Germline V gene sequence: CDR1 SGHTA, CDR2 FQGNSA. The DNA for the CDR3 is TGTGCCAGCAGCCCGAGGGGGGGCTACGAGCAGTACTTC. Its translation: CASSPRGGYEQYF.

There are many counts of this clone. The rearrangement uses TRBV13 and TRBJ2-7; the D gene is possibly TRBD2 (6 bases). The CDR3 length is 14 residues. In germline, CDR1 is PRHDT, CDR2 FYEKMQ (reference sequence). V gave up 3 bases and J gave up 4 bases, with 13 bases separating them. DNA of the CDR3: TGTGCCAGCAGCTTTAGCGGACGTCTATACGAGCAGTACTTC. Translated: CASSFSGRLYEQYF.

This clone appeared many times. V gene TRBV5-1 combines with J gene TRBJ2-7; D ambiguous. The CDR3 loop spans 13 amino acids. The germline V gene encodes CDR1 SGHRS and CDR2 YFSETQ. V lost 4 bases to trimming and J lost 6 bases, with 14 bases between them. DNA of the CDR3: TGCGCCAGCAGCCCCAGAGATTTTTCCGAGCAGTACTTC. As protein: CASSPRDFSEQYF.

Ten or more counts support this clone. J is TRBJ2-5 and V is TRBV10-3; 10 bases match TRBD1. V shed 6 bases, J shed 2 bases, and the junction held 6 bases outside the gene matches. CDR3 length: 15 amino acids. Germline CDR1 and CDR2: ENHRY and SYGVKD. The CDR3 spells CAISSGTGVQETQYF. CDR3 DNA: TGTGCCATCAGCTCCGGGACAGGGGTGCAAGAGACCCAGTACTTC.

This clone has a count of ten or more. CDR3 region: CASSITLAGPTNEQFF. CDR3 nucleotides: TGCGCCAGCAGCATCACGCTAGCGGGGCCGACAAATGAGCAGTTCTTC. The V and J genes are TRBV5-1 and TRBJ2-1; 9 bases agree with TRBD2. The germline gives CDR1 SGHRS, CDR2 YFSETQ. Trimming took 4 bases from V and 7 from J; bases not matched to a gene: 12. This CDR3 is 16 amino acids long.

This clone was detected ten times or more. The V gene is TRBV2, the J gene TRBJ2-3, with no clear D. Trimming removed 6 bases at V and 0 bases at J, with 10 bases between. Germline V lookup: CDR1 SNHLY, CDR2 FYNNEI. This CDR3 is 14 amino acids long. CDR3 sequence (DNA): TGTGCCAGCAGCCCGGGTCCCAGCACAGATACGCAGTATTTT. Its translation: CASSPGPSTDTQYF.

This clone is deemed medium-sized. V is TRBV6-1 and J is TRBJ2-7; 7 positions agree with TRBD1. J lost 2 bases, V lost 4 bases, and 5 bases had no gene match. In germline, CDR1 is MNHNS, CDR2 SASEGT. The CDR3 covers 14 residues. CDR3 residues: CASSARGLTYEQYF. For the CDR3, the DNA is TGTGCCAGCAGTGCGAGGGGGCTCACCTACGAGCAGTACTTC.

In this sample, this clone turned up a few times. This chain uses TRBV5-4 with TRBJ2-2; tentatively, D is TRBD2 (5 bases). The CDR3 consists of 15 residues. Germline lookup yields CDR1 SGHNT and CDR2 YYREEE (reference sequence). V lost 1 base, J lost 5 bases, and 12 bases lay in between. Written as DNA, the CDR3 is TGTGCCAGCAGCTTGAGGCTAGGAGGTACCGGGGAGCTGTTTTTT. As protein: CASSLRLGGTGELFF.

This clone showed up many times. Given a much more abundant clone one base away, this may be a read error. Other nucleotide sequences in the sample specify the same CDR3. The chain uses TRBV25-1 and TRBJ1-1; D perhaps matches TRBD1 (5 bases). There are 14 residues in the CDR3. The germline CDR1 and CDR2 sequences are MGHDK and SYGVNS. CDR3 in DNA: TGTGCCAGCAGGAAGGATTGGGGCGACACTGAGGCTTTCTTT. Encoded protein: CASRKDWGDTEAFF. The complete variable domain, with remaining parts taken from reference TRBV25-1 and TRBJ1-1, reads EADIYQTPRYLVIGTGKKITLECSQTMGHDKMYWYQQDPGMELHLIHYSYGVNSTEKGDLSSESTVSRIRTEHFPLTLESARPSHTSQYLCASRKDWGDTEAFFGQGTRLTVV.

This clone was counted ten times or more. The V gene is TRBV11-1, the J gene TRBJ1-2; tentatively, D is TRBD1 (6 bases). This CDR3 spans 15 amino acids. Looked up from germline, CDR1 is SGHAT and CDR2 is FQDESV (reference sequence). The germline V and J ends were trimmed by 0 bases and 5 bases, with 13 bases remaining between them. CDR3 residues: CASSLAVTGDYGYTF. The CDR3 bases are TGTGCCAGCAGCTTAGCGGTGACAGGAGATTATGGCTACACCTTC. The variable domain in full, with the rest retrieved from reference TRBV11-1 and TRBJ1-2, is EAEVAQSPRYKITEKSQAVAFWCDPISGHATLYWYRQILGQGPELLVQFQDESVVDDSQLPKDRFSAERLKGVDSTLKIQPAELGDSAMYLCASSLAVTGDYGYTFGSGTRLTVV.

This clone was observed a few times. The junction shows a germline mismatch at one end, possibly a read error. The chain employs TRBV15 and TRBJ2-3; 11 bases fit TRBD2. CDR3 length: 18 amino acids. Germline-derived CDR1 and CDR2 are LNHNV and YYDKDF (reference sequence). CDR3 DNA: TGTGCCACCAGCCGAGATACTTTAGCGGGAGGGCCGGGAGATACGCAGTATTTT. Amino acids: CATSRDTLAGGPGDTQYF.

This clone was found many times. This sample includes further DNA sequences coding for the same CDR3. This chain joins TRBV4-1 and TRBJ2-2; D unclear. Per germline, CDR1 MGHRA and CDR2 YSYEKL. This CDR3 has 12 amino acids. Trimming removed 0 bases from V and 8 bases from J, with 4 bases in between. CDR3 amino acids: CASSQERGELFF. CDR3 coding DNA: TGCGCCAGCAGCCAAGAAAGGGGGGAGCTGTTTTTT.

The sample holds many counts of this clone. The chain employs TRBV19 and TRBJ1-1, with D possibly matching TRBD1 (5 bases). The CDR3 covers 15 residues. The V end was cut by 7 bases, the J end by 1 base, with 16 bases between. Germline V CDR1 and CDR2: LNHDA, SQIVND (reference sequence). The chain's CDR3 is CASTQRGGKNTEAFF. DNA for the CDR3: TGTGCCAGTACCCAACGGGGGGGAAAGAACACTGAAGCTTTCTTT.

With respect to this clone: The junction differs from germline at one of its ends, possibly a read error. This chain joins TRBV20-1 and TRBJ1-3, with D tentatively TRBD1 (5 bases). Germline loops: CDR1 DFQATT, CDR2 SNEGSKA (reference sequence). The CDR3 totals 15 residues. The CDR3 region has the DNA TGCAGTGCTAGTTCAGGGTATTGGTCTGTAAACACCATATATTTT. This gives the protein CSASSGYWSVNTIYF.

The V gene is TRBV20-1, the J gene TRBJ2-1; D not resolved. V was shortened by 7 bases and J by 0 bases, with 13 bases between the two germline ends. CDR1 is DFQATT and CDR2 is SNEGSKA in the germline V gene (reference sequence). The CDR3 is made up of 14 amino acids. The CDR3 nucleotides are TGCAGTGGGGGTCCGCCGGTCTCCTACAATGAGCAGTTCTTC. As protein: CSGGPPVSYNEQFF.

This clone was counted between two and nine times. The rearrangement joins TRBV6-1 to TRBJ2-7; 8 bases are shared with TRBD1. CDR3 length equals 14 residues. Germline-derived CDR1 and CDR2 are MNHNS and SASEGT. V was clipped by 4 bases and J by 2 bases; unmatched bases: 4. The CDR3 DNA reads TGTGCCAGCAGTGCCGACAGGGGACCCTACGAGCAGTACTTC. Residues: CASSADRGPYEQYF.

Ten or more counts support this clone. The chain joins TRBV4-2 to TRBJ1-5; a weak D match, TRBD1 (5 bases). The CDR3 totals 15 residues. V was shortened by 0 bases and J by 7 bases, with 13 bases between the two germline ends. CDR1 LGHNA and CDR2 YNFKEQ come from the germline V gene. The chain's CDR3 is CASSQEAGLSQPQHF. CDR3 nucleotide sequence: TGTGCCAGCAGCCAAGAAGCAGGGCTGAGCCAGCCCCAGCATTTT.

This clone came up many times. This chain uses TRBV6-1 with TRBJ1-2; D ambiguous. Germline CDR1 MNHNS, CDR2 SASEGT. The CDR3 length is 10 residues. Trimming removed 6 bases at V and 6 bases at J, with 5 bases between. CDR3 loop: CASRWNGYTF. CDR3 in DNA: TGTGCCAGCAGGTGGAATGGCTACACCTTC.

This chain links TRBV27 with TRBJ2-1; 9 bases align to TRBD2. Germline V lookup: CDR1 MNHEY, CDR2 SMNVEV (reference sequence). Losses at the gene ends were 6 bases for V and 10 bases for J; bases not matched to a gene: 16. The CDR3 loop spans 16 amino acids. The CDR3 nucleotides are TGTGCCAGCAGGCCCTGGACTAGCGTGAGGACGCAGGAGCAGTTCTTC. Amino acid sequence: CASRPWTSVRTQEQFF.

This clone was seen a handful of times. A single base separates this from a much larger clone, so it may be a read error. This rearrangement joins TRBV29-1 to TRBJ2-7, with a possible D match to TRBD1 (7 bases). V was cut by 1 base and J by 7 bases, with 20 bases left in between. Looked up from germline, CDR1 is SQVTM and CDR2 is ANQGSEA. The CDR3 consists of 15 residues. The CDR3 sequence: CSVEGGTALAGEQYF. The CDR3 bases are TGCAGCGTTGAAGGGGGGACAGCCCTGGCGGGAGAGCAGTACTTC.

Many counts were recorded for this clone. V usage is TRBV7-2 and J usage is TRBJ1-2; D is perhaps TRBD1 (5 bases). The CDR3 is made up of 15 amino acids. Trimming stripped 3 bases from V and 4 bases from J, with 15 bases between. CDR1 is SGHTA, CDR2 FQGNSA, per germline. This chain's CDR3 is CASSFPQGRLYGYTF. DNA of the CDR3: TGTGCCAGCAGCTTCCCGCAGGGTCGGCTCTATGGCTACACCTTC.

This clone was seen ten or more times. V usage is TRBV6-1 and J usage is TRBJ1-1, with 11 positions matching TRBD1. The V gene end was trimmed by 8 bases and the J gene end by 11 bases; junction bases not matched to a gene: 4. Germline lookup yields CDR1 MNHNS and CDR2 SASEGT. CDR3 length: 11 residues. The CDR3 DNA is TGTGCCAGCCGGACAGGGGGCGTTGCTTTCTTT. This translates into CASRTGGVAFF.